This is a list of T cell receptor beta chains from one sample in a study of blood T cell repertoires in COVID-19. The method was immunoSEQ multiplex PCR; TCRdb's version includes in-frame clones alone and lacks a portion of them. The data show roughly 120,000 clones, approximately 87% seen once. Source material: peripheral blood. All receptors derive from a man aged 25-45 years with acute or convalescent COVID-19. Each CDR3 is given with its conserved first and last residue. The order of the fields is J gene, clone size, D gene, V gene, CDR3 DNA, CDR3 protein. A D gene is named only where the DNA matches it firmly. Only part of the rows carry a size: once, few, many, or a class if the clone is expanded.

TRBJ1-1 . . TRBV5-4 TGTGCCAGCAGCTTGGTAACAGAACCCGAAGCTTTCTTT CASSLVTEPEAFF
TRBJ1-6 . . TRBV30 TGTGCCTGGAGTGTAATAACAGTTAATTCACCCCTCCACTTT CAWSVITVNSPLHF
TRBJ1-1 . . TRBV4-1 TGCGCCAGCAGCCCCAGGGGAGGGGGCACTGAAGCTTTCTTT CASSPRGGGTEAFF
TRBJ1-2 . . TRBV27 TGTGCCAGCAGTGACGATTCCAGGGGTAGCTATGGCTACACCTTC CASSDDSRGSYGYTF
TRBJ2-2 many TRBD2 TRBV6-5 TGTGCCAGCAGTTTCGGGACTAGGAACACCGGGGAGCTGTTTTTT CASSFGTRNTGELFF
TRBJ2-1 . TRBD2 TRBV25-1 TGTGCCAGCAGTCCAGTTACTAGCGGGAGGGCTGATGAGCAGTTCTTC CASSPVTSGRADEQFF
TRBJ2-2 . . TRBV6-6 TGTGCCAGCAGTTACCTTTTAGAACGCGGGGAGCTGTTTTTT CASSYLLERGELFF
TRBJ2-5 once TRBD2 TRBV7-8 TGTGCCAGCAGCCGAGGACTAGCGGGGGCCGAGACCCAGTACTTC CASSRGLAGAETQYF
TRBJ1-1 . . TRBV30 TGTGCCTGGAGGACAGGTGTGAACACTGAAGCTTTCTTT CAWRTGVNTEAFF
TRBJ2-2 . . TRBV5-1 TGCGCCAGCAGCTTGCAGGGGGGTGACACCGGGGAGCTGTTTTTT CASSLQGGDTGELFF
TRBJ2-2 . . TRBV28 TGTGCCAGCAGTTTTCCAGGGACGAACACCGGGGAGCTGTTTTTT CASSFPGTNTGELFF
TRBJ1-5 . TRBD1 TRBV6-5 TGTGCCAGCAGGGACAGGGCCGGCAATCAGCCCCAGCATTTT CASRDRAGNQPQHF
TRBJ2-1 . TRBD2 TRBV4-2 TGTGCCAGCAGCCAAGGGCTAGCGGGGGGCGATCAGTTCTTC CASSQGLAGGDQFF
TRBJ1-1 . TRBD1 TRBV10-3 TGTGCCATCAGTGCTTCGACAGGGGAAGAAACTGAAGCTTTCTTT CAISASTGEETEAFF
TRBJ2-2 . TRBD2 TRBV14 TGTGCCAGCAGCCAAGACGGACTAGCTTATGCGGGAGAGTGGTACGGGGAGCTGTTTTTT CASSQDGLAYAGEWYGELFF
TRBJ1-2 . TRBD1 TRBV19 TGTGCCAGTAGTCTGCGTCCCGGGACAGGGAATGGCTACACCTTC CASSLRPGTGNGYTF
TRBJ1-1 . . TRBV30 TGTGCCTGGAGGGCAGGGCTAGGCACTGAAGCTTTCTTT CAWRAGLGTEAFF
TRBJ1-1 . . TRBV7-3 TGTGCCAGCAGCTTAACCGGGGTGAACACTGAAGCTTTCTTT CASSLTGVNTEAFF
TRBJ1-1 . . TRBV4-2 TGTGCCAGCAGCCAGCACGAGAGTGGGGGGGGCACTGAAGCTTTCTTT CASSQHESGGGTEAFF
TRBJ2-3 once . TRBV2 TGTGCCAGCAGACCAGACAGGTGGGCAGATACGCAGTATTTT CASRPDRWADTQYF
TRBJ1-1 . . TRBV5-1 TGCGCCAGCAGCTTGCTTTACTTGAACACTGAAGCTTTCTTT CASSLLYLNTEAFF
TRBJ1-6 . TRBD1 TRBV6-5 TGTGCCAGCAGTTACGGGACAGGGGTGGATTCACCCCTCCACTTT CASSYGTGVDSPLHF
TRBJ2-3 . . TRBV7-9 TGTGCCAGCAGCCAAACGCGGGCAGGGACTAGCACAGATACGCAGTATTTT CASSQTRAGTSTDTQYF
TRBJ1-6 . . TRBV6-5 TGTGCCAGCGGCGGCAGCTCCTATAATTCACCCCTCCACTTT CASGGSSYNSPLHF
TRBJ1-2 . . TRBV7-9 TGTGCCAGCAGCTCGTCGACAGCAAACTATGGCTACACCTTC CASSSSTANYGYTF
TRBJ1-4 . TRBD1 TRBV29-1 TGCAGCGTTCGACAGGGGCAGGAAAAACTGTTTTTT CSVRQGQEKLFF
TRBJ2-2 . TRBD1 TRBV7-6 TGTGCCAGCAGCCATGGAGCCAGGGGGCGTGTAGGGGAGCTGTTTTTT CASSHGARGRVGELFF
TRBJ2-3 . TRBD2 TRBV2 TGTGCCAGCAGGCCGACTAGCGGGGGGGTCTCAGATACGCAGTATTTT CASRPTSGGVSDTQYF
TRBJ2-7 . . TRBV9 TGTGCCAGCAGCGTAGTAGCAGGGATGGGCGAGCAGTACTTC CASSVVAGMGEQYF